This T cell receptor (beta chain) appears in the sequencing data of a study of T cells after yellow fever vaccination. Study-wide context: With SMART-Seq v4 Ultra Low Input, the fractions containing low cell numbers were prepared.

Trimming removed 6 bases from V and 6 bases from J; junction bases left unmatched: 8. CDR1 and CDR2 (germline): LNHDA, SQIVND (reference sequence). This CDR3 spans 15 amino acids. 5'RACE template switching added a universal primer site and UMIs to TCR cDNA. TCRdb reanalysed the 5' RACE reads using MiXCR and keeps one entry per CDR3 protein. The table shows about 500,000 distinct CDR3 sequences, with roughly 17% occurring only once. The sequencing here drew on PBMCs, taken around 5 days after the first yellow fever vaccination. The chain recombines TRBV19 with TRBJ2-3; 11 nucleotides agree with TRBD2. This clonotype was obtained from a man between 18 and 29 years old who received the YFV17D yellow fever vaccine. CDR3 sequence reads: CASRVLAGGGDTQYF. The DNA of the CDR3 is TGTGCCAGTAGAGTGCTAGCGGGGGGAGGGGATACGCAGTATTTT.